Each of the 8 T cell receptor beta chains below was sequenced from the same sample in a study of identical twins. TCRdb analysed the 5' RACE reads with MiXCR anew, one entry per CDR3 protein. Of around 230,000 distinct CDR3 sequences in the sample, 6.5% to 8% were seen once. The data were also submitted as part of a second study, on T cells expressing NK-cell markers.

The sample comprised CD8+ T cells sorted from blood. The receptor set was obtained from a woman aged 18-35 years in good health.

This clonotype was counted only a few times. This rearrangement joins TRBV6-5 to TRBJ2-1; D uncertain. The CDR3 runs 13 residues. Trimming left V 0 bases short and J 10 bases short, with 10 bases between. Germline CDR1 reads MNHEY; CDR2 reads SVGAGI. CDR3 sequence reads: CASSYSSSWEQFF. The DNA for the CDR3 is TGTGCCAGCAGTTACTCGTCGAGTTGGGAGCAGTTCTTC.

This clonotype was recorded at least ten times. The chain carries TRBV12-3 or TRBV12-4 and TRBJ2-2; D remains unclear. CDR3 size: 14 residues. V was pared by 5 bases and J by 2 bases, with 9 bases between. The CDR3 protein is CASSGDLNTGELFF. In DNA form, the CDR3 reads TGTGCCAGCAGTGGGGATTTAAACACCGGGGAGCTGTTTTTT.

The J gene is TRBJ2-7, the V gene TRBV2; maybe TRBD1 (6 bases). Trimming shortened V by 9 bases and J by 2 bases, and 17 bases separated the two germline ends. CDR1 is SNHLY and CDR2 is FYNNEI in the germline V gene. The CDR3 runs to 14 residues. The CDR3 bases are TGTGCCAGGAGGAATCAGGGGTTTCCCTACGAGCAGTACTTC. This sequence encodes CARRNQGFPYEQYF.

A few counts support this clonotype. This sequence joins TRBV15 and TRBJ1-5, with TRBD1 as a possible D gene (6 bases). The CDR3 is 15 residues long. Germline V gene data show CDR1 as LNHNV and CDR2 as YYDKDF (reference sequence). Trimming shortened V by 2 bases and J by 1 base, and 9 bases separated the two germline ends. CDR3 protein: CATSRTQGSNQPQHF. In DNA form, the CDR3 reads TGTGCCACCAGCAGAACACAGGGAAGCAATCAGCCCCAGCATTTT.

This chain links TRBV9 with TRBJ1-2; the D gene is possibly TRBD1 (5 bases). The CDR3 has 16 residues. Germline loops: CDR1 SGDLS, CDR2 YYNGEE. Deletions cut 0 bases from V and 8 bases from J, with 20 bases between. The DNA for the CDR3 is TGTGCCAGCAGCGTAGGAGGGGACGAGGGGATGGGCGGCTACACCTTC. The encoded protein is CASSVGGDEGMGGYTF. Full variable domain (missing parts from reference TRBV9 and TRBJ1-2): DSGVTQTPKHLITATGQRVTLRCSPRSGDLSVYWYQQSLDQGLQFLIQYYNGEERAKGNILERFSAQQFPDLHSELNLSSLELGDSALYFCASSVGGDEGMGGYTFGSGTRLTVV.

CDR3: CASSLSGPRFF. The CDR3 DNA sequence: TGTGCCAGCAGTTTGAGCGGGCCGCGGTTCTTC. The rearrangement joins TRBV12-3 or TRBV12-4 to TRBJ2-1, with D possibly being TRBD2 (6 bases). This CDR3 has 11 amino acids. V shed 3 bases and J shed 15 bases, with 12 bases lying between them.

The sample holds a few counts of this clonotype. This chain uses TRBV7-9 with TRBJ1-2; the D is unclear. Germline V gene sequence: CDR1 SEHNR, CDR2 FQNEAQ (reference sequence). V dropped 6 bases and J dropped 6 bases, with 8 bases sitting between them. The CDR3 has 11 amino acids. CDR3 in amino acids: CASREVDGYTF. The CDR3 nucleotides read TGTGCCAGCAGAGAGGTCGATGGCTACACCTTC.

The sample holds a few counts of this clonotype. The V and J genes are TRBV4-3 and TRBJ2-6; D call uncertain. Germline V gene data show CDR1 as LGHNA and CDR2 as YSLEER. The V gene lost 4 bases and the J gene lost 1 base, with 8 bases spanning the gap. CDR3 size: 15 residues. CDR3 region: CASSPFGSGANVLTF. CDR3 nucleotides: TGCGCCAGCAGCCCTTTTGGTTCTGGGGCCAACGTCCTGACTTTC.